Listed below are T cell receptor beta chains from one sample, sequenced in a study of quantifying T cell responses using KT2 cells. TCRdb re-called the UMI-ligation and nested PCR reads with MiXCR, one entry per CDR3 protein. This sample has roughly 38,000 distinct CDR3 sequences, with about a sixth found just once. The sequencing sample was made of PBMCs spiked with cells of the T cell clone KT2. These receptors all stem from a human donor. CDR3s include the opening cysteine and the closing phenylalanine or tryptophan. The D gene is left open where the match is weak. Clone size is not always given. Where it is, it says once, few, many or a class for expanded clones.

V gene	D gene	J gene	clone size	CDR3 protein	CDR3 DNA
TRBV5-1	NA	TRBJ2-3	NA	CASSLGSADTQYF	TGCGCCAGCAGCTTGGGGTCCGCAGATACGCAGTATTTT
TRBV7-9	NA	TRBJ1-3	NA	CASRQGSSGNTIYF	TGTGCCAGCAGGCAAGGGAGCTCTGGAAACACCATATATTTT
TRBV6-5	TRBD1	TRBJ1-2	NA	CASSYSNRGRNYGYTF	TGTGCCAGCAGTTACAGTAACAGGGGGCGTAACTATGGCTACACCTTC
TRBV3-1	NA	TRBJ1-5	NA	CASSQTGVSNQPQHF	TGTGCCAGCAGCCAAACGGGGGTTTCCAATCAGCCCCAGCATTTT
TRBV6-1	NA	TRBJ1-5	NA	CASRTRGHNQPQHF	TGTGCAAGTCGTACTCGGGGGCACAATCAGCCCCAGCATTTT
TRBV20-1	NA	TRBJ2-1	NA	CSASPPRGSSYNEQFF	TGCAGTGCTAGCCCCCCACGGGGGAGCTCCTACAATGAGCAGTTCTTC
TRBV5-1	TRBD1	TRBJ1-1	NA	CASTDSGTGGNTEAFF	TGCGCCAGCACCGATTCGGGGACAGGGGGGAACACTGAAGCTTTCTTT
TRBV29-1	NA	TRBJ1-4	few	CSVGRSTNEKLFF	TGCAGCGTTGGCAGGTCAACTAATGAAAAACTGTTTTTT
TRBV5-4	NA	TRBJ2-5	few	CASSLNLETQYF	TGTGCCAGCAGCCTCAACTTGGAGACCCAGTACTTC
TRBV6-6	NA	TRBJ2-5	many	CASSYYETQYF	TGTGCCAGCAGTTACTACGAGACCCAGTACTTC
TRBV27	NA	TRBJ2-6	few	CASSFDPPSTLGANVLTF	TGTGCCAGCAGTTTCGACCCTCCTTCAACTCTGGGGGCCAACGTCCTGACTTTC
TRBV11-3	TRBD2	TRBJ2-7	NA	CASSLGGRATYEQYF	TGTGCCAGCAGCTTGGGCGGGAGGGCCACCTACGAGCAGTACTTC
TRBV3-1	NA	TRBJ2-1	NA	CASSQTLGSSYNEQFF	TGTGCCAGCAGCCAGACCTTGGGGTCCTCCTACAATGAGCAGTTCTTC
TRBV29-1	TRBD1	TRBJ2-5	many	CSVEGEARTGRETQYF	TGCAGCGTTGAAGGGGAGGCTCGGACAGGGAGAGAGACCCAGTACTTC
TRBV11-2	TRBD1	TRBJ1-2	NA	CASSMTGGSPYGYTF	TGTGCCAGCAGCATGACAGGGGGCTCCCCTTATGGCTACACCTTC
TRBV14	NA	TRBJ2-7	many	CASSYRDGTYEQYF	TGTGCCAGCAGCTACCGGGACGGAACCTACGAGCAGTACTTC
TRBV7-9	NA	TRBJ1-6	NA	CASSLSSRNSPLHF	TGTGCCAGCAGCTTATCGTCTAGGAATTCACCCCTCCACTTT
TRBV20-1	TRBD1	TRBJ1-2	few	CSAREGGTYGYTF	TGCAGTGCTAGAGAAGGGGGCACCTATGGCTACACCTTC
TRBV18	NA	TRBJ2-4	few	CASSPPFRRAKNIQYF	TGTGCCAGCTCACCACCTTTTCGAAGAGCCAAAAACATTCAGTACTTC
TRBV21-1	NA	TRBJ1-4	few	CASRTREFLKGELFF	TGTGCCAGCAGAACCAGGGAGTTCCTTAAAGGGGAACTGTTTTTT
TRBV9	TRBD2	TRBJ2-5	few	CASSRPGGFAWETQYF	TGTGCCAGCAGCCGGCCCGGGGGGTTCGCATGGGAGACCCAGTACTTC
TRBV2	NA	TRBJ2-3	NA	CASNGHFTDTQYF	TGTGCCAGCAATGGCCATTTCACAGATACGCAGTATTTT
TRBV12-5	NA	TRBJ2-1	once	CASGLVLGDRSYNEQFF	TGTGCTAGTGGTTTGGTACTGGGGGACCGATCCTACAATGAGCAGTTCTTC
TRBV7-2	TRBD2	TRBJ2-3	few	CASSFSGGGTDTQYF	TGTGCCAGCAGCTTCAGCGGGGGAGGCACAGATACGCAGTATTTT
TRBV7-8	TRBD2	TRBJ2-4	NA	CASSLNSAGSGVLAKNIQYF	TGTGCCAGCAGCTTAAATTCAGCGGGAAGTGGGGTTTTAGCCAAAAACATTCAGTACTTC
TRBV6-1	NA	TRBJ1-2	NA	CASSEGYREDGYTF	TGTGCCAGCAGTGAAGGGTACAGGGAGGATGGCTACACCTTC
TRBV7-8	TRBD1	TRBJ2-5	few	CASSGETGGQETQYF	TGTGCCAGCAGCGGTGAGACAGGGGGGCAAGAGACCCAGTACTTC